The rows below give T cell receptor beta chains drawn from one sample of a study of identical twins. TCRdb called the 5' RACE reads again in MiXCR, with one record for every CDR3 protein. The sample contains a few hundred thousand distinct CDR3 sequences, approximately 14% of which appear only once. A further study also used this sample, focusing on yellow fever vaccine responses in identical twins.

Sequencing input: CD4+ T cells sorted from blood. These receptors were obtained from a woman aged 18-35 years in good health. Each CDR3 is given without its conserved first and last residue.

CDR3aa	v_gene	j_gene
ASSPTGGLQPQH	TRBV7-9	TRBJ1-5
ASSFGGENNEQF	TRBV12-3/TRBV12-4	TRBJ2-1
SAARPGELF	TRBV20-1	TRBJ2-2
ASSGPGMNTEAF	TRBV25-1	TRBJ1-1
SACDRGSGYT	TRBV20-1	TRBJ1-2
ASSPLASGYYEQY	TRBV6-2/TRBV6-3	TRBJ2-7
ASSLVRKTSGGAGDTQY	TRBV11-2	TRBJ2-3
ASSRGHEQY	TRBV18	TRBJ2-7
ASSGDSNQPQH	TRBV7-9	TRBJ1-5
ASSLAGPTYNEQF	TRBV7-8	TRBJ2-1
ASSTQTGAIYNEQF	TRBV27	TRBJ2-1
ASSFLSGGQVAHY	TRBV27	TRBJ2-5
ASSSRDGGGNEQF	TRBV6-5	TRBJ2-1
ASSFRGGHNEQF	TRBV12-3/TRBV12-4	TRBJ2-1
ASSLAFGAPY	TRBV7-2	TRBJ2-5
ASTLWATDTQY	TRBV7-2	TRBJ2-3
ASSPYSPGEQF	TRBV14	TRBJ2-1
ASSLKDSSNEQF	TRBV27	TRBJ2-1
ASSLMSTDTQY	TRBV7-6	TRBJ2-3
ASSSTSGGLPYEQY	TRBV7-6	TRBJ2-7
ASSISSPTGVTQY	TRBV19	TRBJ2-3
ASSLDGGGTNYGYT	TRBV5-1	TRBJ1-2
ASSSAHKETQY	TRBV5-1	TRBJ2-5
SASHRVPYEQY	TRBV20-1	TRBJ2-7
ASSFRVAGLSEAF	TRBV12-3/TRBV12-4	TRBJ1-1
ASSLDRRDTQY	TRBV5-6	TRBJ2-3
ASSLTLLGRKNEKLF	TRBV5-1	TRBJ1-4
ASSENSRAQY	TRBV2	TRBJ2-5